This TCR beta chain was found in a study of CD8+CD57+ T cells in acquired aplastic anemia. On the study more broadly: The DNA of sorted CD4+ and CD8+ cells averaged around 3.2 ug. CD4+ cells from healthy donors averaged approximately 9.8 million reads. General study findings and limits: The CD8+ Simpson's diversity of patients and controls was not significantly different.

Genomic DNA provided the template from which TCR beta VDJ and CDR3 profiles were obtained. Each CDR3 protein is one row after TCRdb ran MiXCR on the reads. Of about 160,000 distinct CDR3 sequences in the sample, roughly 40% were seen once. The germline V gene encodes CDR1 DFQATT and CDR2 SNEGSKA (reference sequence). The CDR3 runs to 18 residues. The J segment lost 4 bases and the V segment lost 1 base, leaving 8 bases of the junction unmatched. A word on this clonotype: Its antigen is unknown.

V gene TRBV20-1 combines with J gene TRBJ2-1, with 15 nucleotides matching TRBD2. The source material was sorted CD4+, CD8+, or CD8+CD57+ T cells (not recorded which) from PBMCs. The receptor was isolated from a human donor in good health. The CDR3 loop is CSARGTSGGAGQYNEQFF. CDR3 sequence (DNA): TGCAGTGCTAGAGGGACTAGCGGGGGGGCCGGTCAGTACAATGAGCAGTTCTTC.